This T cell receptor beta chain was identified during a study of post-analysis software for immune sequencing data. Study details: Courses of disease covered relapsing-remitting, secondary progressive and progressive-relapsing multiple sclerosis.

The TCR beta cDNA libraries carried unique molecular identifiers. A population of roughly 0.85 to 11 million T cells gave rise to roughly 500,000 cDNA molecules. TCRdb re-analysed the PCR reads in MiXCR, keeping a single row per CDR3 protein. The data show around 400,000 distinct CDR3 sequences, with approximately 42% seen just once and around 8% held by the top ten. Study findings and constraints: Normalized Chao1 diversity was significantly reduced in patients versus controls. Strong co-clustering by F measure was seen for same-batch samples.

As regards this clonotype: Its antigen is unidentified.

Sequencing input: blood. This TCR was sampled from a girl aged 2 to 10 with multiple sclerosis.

CDR3 protein: CSARTSEGDEQFF. The CDR3 bases are TGCAGTGCTAGGACCAGCGAAGGGGATGAGCAGTTCTTC. V gene TRBV20-1 combines with J gene TRBJ2-1, with a weak D call TRBD1 (5 bases). The CDR3 runs 13 residues. Germline V gene data show CDR1 as DFQATT and CDR2 as SNEGSKA (reference sequence). V lost 3 bases and J 8 bases, leaving 14 bases between the germline ends.